This entry concerns a single TCR beta chain. The repertoire was sequenced with immunoSEQ multiplex PCR; TCRdb's copy has only in-frame clones and lacks some. The table has 300,000 to 400,000 clones, over 85% seen once. Per germline, CDR1 MNHEY and CDR2 SMNVEV (reference sequence). Unmatched junction bases numbered 19, after V lost 8 bases and J lost 6 bases. The CDR3 consists of 19 residues. This sample stems from a study of brain T cells in children with intractable seizures. Noted time point: blood from clinic visit 5 months post-surgery; TSC patient then seizure free. Patients received at least one anti-epileptic drug before surgery.

Material: peripheral blood, obtained roughly 5 months after surgery. The rearrangement links TRBV27 to TRBJ2-3; 14 bases line up with TRBD2. The source is a boy under two years old with tuberous sclerosis and intractable seizures. CDR3 sequence: CASCHRGPGGLAGADTQYF. DNA for the CDR3: TGTGCCAGCTGCCACAGAGGCCCGGGGGGACTAGCGGGAGCGGATACGCAGTATTTT.